The rows below give T cell receptor beta chains drawn from one sample of a study of shared clonotypes between healthy human individuals. The assay was immunoSEQ multiplex PCR, and TCRdb's table has in-frame clones only and misses some. This sample has roughly 1,500,000 clones; 98% occur once, and the top ten carry approximately 0.4%. Sequencing was performed on naive CD4+ T cells sorted from blood. Receptors originate from a man aged 30 to 39 in good health. Both conserved end residues are part of each CDR3. Fields, in order: D gene, CDR3 length, clone size, V gene, J gene, CDR3 protein, CDR3 DNA. D genes are given only for firm matches. For some rows the clone size is stated as once, few or many, or as a class when expanded; others skip it.

TRBD2	14	-	TRBV18	TRBJ2-3	CASSPTSVTDTQYF	TGTGCCAGCTCACCCACTAGCGTCACAGATACGCAGTATTTT
-	12	-	TRBV19	TRBJ2-3	CASSTNRDTQYF	TGTGCCAGTAGTACAAACAGAGATACGCAGTATTTT
-	15	-	TRBV18	TRBJ1-2	CASSPLPVPSYGYTF	TGTGCCAGCTCACCACTTCCAGTCCCATCGTATGGCTACACCTTC
TRBD2	17	once	TRBV9	TRBJ2-7	CASSVAGGDGLSYEQYF	TGTGCCAGCAGCGTAGCTGGGGGGGACGGTCTCTCCTACGAGCAGTACTTC
-	15	-	TRBV5-4	TRBJ2-7	CASSSLVQGSYEQYF	TGTGCCAGCTCTAGCTTGGTCCAGGGATCTTACGAGCAGTACTTC
TRBD1	14	-	TRBV7-9	TRBJ2-3	CASSFSGGKDTQYF	TGTGCCAGCAGCTTTTCAGGGGGCAAAGATACGCAGTATTTT
-	13	-	TRBV6-5	TRBJ1-2	CASSRQENYGYTF	TGTGCCAGCAGTCGGCAGGAGAACTATGGCTACACCTTC
TRBD2	15	-	TRBV5-4	TRBJ2-5	CASSLRLAGEETQYF	TGTGCCAGCAGCCTCAGACTAGCGGGAGAAGAGACCCAGTACTTC
-	16	-	TRBV7-8	TRBJ2-1	CASSLARVRATFTPFF	TGTGCCAGCAGCTTAGCAAGGGTTAGGGCGACCTTTACCCCCTTCTTC
TRBD1	16	-	TRBV27	TRBJ2-3	CASSPYRGRRTDTQYF	TGTGCCAGCAGTCCGTACAGGGGGCGCAGGACAGATACGCAGTATTTT
-	18	-	TRBV5-3	TRBJ2-3	CARSRGVLSSSFLRLKYF	TGTGCCAGAAGCCGTGGCGTGTTATCTTCGTCTTTTCTTCGGTTGAAGTATTTT
-	13	-	TRBV6-1	TRBJ2-3	CASSHLGTDTQYF	TGTGCCAGCAGTCACCTCGGGACAGATACGCAGTATTTT
-	11	-	TRBV10-3	TRBJ1-1	CAIRNGTEAFF	TGTGCCATCAGGAACGGCACTGAAGCTTTCTTT
-	14	-	TRBV5-1	TRBJ2-1	CASSLAGANNEQFF	TGCGCCAGCAGCTTGGCGGGGGCGAACAATGAGCAGTTCTTC
TRBD2	15	-	TRBV19	TRBJ2-1	CASSGLAGAYNEQFF	TGTGCCAGTAGTGGACTAGCGGGGGCCTACAATGAGCAGTTCTTC
-	12	-	TRBV5-6	TRBJ2-7	CASTREDRGLYF	TGTGCCAGCACCCGAGAGGACAGAGGCCTGTACTTC
TRBD2	15	-	TRBV7-8	TRBJ2-2	CASSLGGPNTGELFF	TGTGCCAGCAGCTTGGGAGGGCCAAACACCGGGGAGCTGTTTTTT
-	11	-	TRBV7-8	TRBJ2-7	CASSLENEQYF	TGTGCCAGCAGCTTAGAGAACGAGCAGTACTTC
-	14	-	TRBV6-1	TRBJ1-5	CASSAREFNQPQHF	TGTGCCAGCAGTGCCAGGGAATTTAATCAGCCCCAGCATTTT
-	11	-	TRBV18	TRBJ2-7	CASSQGGEQYF	TGTGCCAGCTCACAGGGGGGCGAGCAGTACTTC
TRBD1	14	-	TRBV18	TRBJ1-3	CASSSQGVGYTIYF	TGTGCCAGCTCGTCACAGGGGGTTGGATACACCATATATTTT
-	14	-	TRBV16	TRBJ2-7	CASSQSGLSYEQYF	TGTGCCAGCAGCCAATCCGGGCTCTCCTACGAGCAGTACTTC
-	14	-	TRBV6-6	TRBJ1-4	CASSYQGWSEKLFF	TGTGCCAGCAGTTACCAGGGATGGAGTGAAAAACTGTTTTTT
-	13	-	TRBV10-2	TRBJ2-7	CASSDSGAYEQYF	TGCGCCAGCAGTGACTCGGGGGCCTACGAGCAGTACTTC
-	14	-	TRBV5-1	TRBJ1-5	CASSPLGQTQPQHF	TGCGCCAGCAGCCCCCTAGGGCAGACCCAGCCCCAGCATTTT
-	11	once	TRBV28	TRBJ1-1	CASGPYVEAFF	TGTGCCAGCGGCCCCTATGTAGAAGCTTTCTTT
-	16	-	TRBV5-1	TRBJ2-5	CASSPEGQIPGETQYF	TGCGCCAGCAGCCCGGAGGGACAGATCCCCGGAGAGACCCAGTACTTC
-	13	once	TRBV27	TRBJ1-5	CASSLTGDQPQHF	TGTGCCAGCAGTTTGACCGGGGATCAGCCCCAGCATTTT
-	15	-	TRBV14	TRBJ2-4	CASSLTWDKVVIQYF	TGTGCCAGCAGCCTAACTTGGGACAAGGTGGTCATTCAGTACTTC
TRBD1	14	-	TRBV28	TRBJ1-4	CASSYRGMAEKLFF	TGTGCCAGCAGTTACAGGGGGATGGCTGAAAAACTGTTTTTT
TRBD1	16	-	TRBV2	TRBJ2-7	CASQFRVGQGSTEQYF	TGTGCCAGTCAGTTCCGGGTGGGACAGGGCTCTACGGAGCAGTACTTC
-	14	-	TRBV11-3	TRBJ2-1	CASSLTPDHNEQFF	TGTGCCAGCAGCTTAACCCCGGATCACAATGAGCAGTTCTTC
TRBD2	18	-	TRBV18	TRBJ2-1	CASSPLLPGLGRFGEQFF	TGTGCCAGCTCACCACTACTTCCGGGACTAGGTCGATTCGGTGAGCAGTTCTTC
TRBD1	15	-	TRBV4-2	TRBJ2-2	CASSPGQGYTGELFF	TGTGCCAGCAGCCCCGGACAGGGGTACACCGGGGAGCTGTTTTTT
-	14	-	TRBV5-1	TRBJ2-7	CASSLGFEAYEQYF	TGCGCCAGCAGCTTGGGATTTGAGGCCTACGAGCAGTACTTC
-	16	-	TRBV18	TRBJ2-4	CASSFDGRGAKNIQYF	TGTGCCAGCTCCTTCGATGGTAGGGGAGCCAAAAACATTCAGTACTTC
TRBD2	14	-	TRBV4-2	TRBJ2-1	CASSAGTTYGEQFF	TGTGCCAGCTCCGCCGGGACTACCTACGGTGAGCAGTTCTTC
-	12	-	TRBV4-1	TRBJ2-7	CASSQDRVEQYF	TGCGCCAGCAGCCAAGACAGGGTCGAGCAGTACTTC
-	14	once	TRBV5-1	TRBJ2-1	CASSFPAGSNEQFF	TGCGCCAGCAGCTTTCCCGCGGGGAGCAATGAGCAGTTCTTC
-	11	-	TRBV29-1	TRBJ2-5	CSVGTRETQYF	TGCAGCGTAGGGACGCGAGAGACCCAGTACTTC
TRBD1	15	-	TRBV5-1	TRBJ2-3	CASSRKGQGTDTQYF	TGCGCCAGCAGCCGAAAGGGACAGGGCACAGATACGCAGTATTTT
-	12	-	TRBV6-5	TRBJ2-7	CASSKVGTSQYF	TGTGCCAGCAGTAAGGTGGGAACCAGTCAGTACTTC
-	13	-	TRBV7-6	TRBJ1-1	CASSLSAGTEAFF	TGTGCCAGCAGCTTATCGGCGGGGACTGAAGCTTTCTTT
-	14	-	TRBV11-2	TRBJ2-7	CASSLGSRKREQYF	TGTGCCAGCAGCTTAGGTAGCAGAAAAAGAGAGCAGTACTTC
-	14	-	TRBV7-6	TRBJ2-3	CASSLVPKGDTQYF	TGTGCCAGCAGCTTAGTCCCGAAGGGGGATACGCAGTATTTT
TRBD1	17	-	TRBV29-1	TRBJ2-3	CSVAKVQGAPWTDTQYF	TGCAGCGTTGCTAAAGTTCAGGGGGCGCCTTGGACAGATACGCAGTATTTT
-	16	-	TRBV7-6	TRBJ2-2	CASSPPNGRGTGELFF	TGTGCCAGCAGCCCACCCAACGGGCGCGGCACCGGGGAGCTGTTTTTT
-	15	-	TRBV14	TRBJ2-7	CASSQAGGREYEQYF	TGTGCCAGCAGCCAAGCGGGGGGCAGGGAATACGAGCAGTACTTC
TRBD1	16	-	TRBV7-2	TRBJ2-1	CASSSQPGQGGFAQFF	TGTGCCAGCAGCTCCCAACCGGGACAGGGTGGTTTTGCGCAGTTCTTC
-	14	-	TRBV19	TRBJ2-7	CASSIGDSGYEQYF	TGTGCCAGTAGTATAGGAGATAGCGGCTACGAGCAGTACTTC
-	14	once	TRBV2	TRBJ1-1	CASSPQGGETEAFF	TGTGCCAGCAGCCCCCAGGGTGGGGAAACTGAAGCTTTCTTT
-	11	-	TRBV30	TRBJ1-3	CAWRVGNTIYF	TGTGCCTGGAGAGTTGGAAACACCATATATTTT